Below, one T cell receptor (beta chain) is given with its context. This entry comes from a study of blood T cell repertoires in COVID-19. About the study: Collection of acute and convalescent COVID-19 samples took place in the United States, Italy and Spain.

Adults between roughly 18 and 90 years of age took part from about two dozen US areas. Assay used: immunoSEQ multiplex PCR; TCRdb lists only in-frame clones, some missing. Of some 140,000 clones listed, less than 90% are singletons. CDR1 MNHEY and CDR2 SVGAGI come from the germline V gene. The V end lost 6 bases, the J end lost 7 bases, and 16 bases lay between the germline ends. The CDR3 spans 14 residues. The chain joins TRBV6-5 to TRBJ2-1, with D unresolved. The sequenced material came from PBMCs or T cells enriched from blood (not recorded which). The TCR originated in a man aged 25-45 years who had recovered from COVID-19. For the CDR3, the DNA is TGTGCCAGCAGCCACCCCGAGGCCAGTAATGAGCAGTTCTTC. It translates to CASSHPEASNEQFF.